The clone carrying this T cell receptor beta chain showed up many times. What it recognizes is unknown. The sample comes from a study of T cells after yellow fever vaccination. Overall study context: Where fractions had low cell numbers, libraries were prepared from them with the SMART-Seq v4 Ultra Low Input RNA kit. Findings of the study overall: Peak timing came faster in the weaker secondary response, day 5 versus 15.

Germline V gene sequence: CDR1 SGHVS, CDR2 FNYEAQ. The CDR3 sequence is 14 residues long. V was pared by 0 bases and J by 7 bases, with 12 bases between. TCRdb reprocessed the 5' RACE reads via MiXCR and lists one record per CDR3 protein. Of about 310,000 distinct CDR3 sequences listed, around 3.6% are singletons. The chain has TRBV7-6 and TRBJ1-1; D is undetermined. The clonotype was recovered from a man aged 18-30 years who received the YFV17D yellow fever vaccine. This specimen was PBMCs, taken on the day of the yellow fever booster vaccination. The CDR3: CASSLAFSSGEAFF. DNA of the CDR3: TGTGCCAGCAGCTTAGCTTTTTCCAGCGGTGAAGCTTTCTTT.